This entry concerns a single T cell receptor (beta chain). The clone's antigen remains unknown. Base qualities are missing; no much larger clone stands one base away. This sample was taken from a study of blood T cell repertoires in COVID-19 (dated by TCRdb to about 2020). Study-wide context: The collaborator samples originated in the United States, Italy and Spain and spanned the acute and convalescent phases of COVID-19. The dataset comprised deeply sampled blood TCRbeta repertoires from subjects exposed to, actively infected with, or recovered from COVID-19. Where HLA class I and class II types were available, the types were taken from metadata supplied by the sample provider, not from assay-based typing. The samples were drawn from two sources: the first 160 participants of the ongoing ImmuneRACE study, and over 1,000 subjects contributed by 6 global collaborators. A freely available public database, intended as a resource for researchers studying the immune response to SARS-CoV-2, is where the repertoires were released. The prospective study material was composed of cDNA or gDNA derived from T cells, B-cell-depleted T cells, or PBMCs. Sample metadata almost always included a de-identified subject ID, COVID-19 status, age in years and sex. Paper-wide results and their limitations: Clinical and demographic metadata were provided uncurated, with the amount varying by source and participant.

Each collaborating institution followed its own protocols to collect whole blood in K2EDTA tubes. Collaborator samples were shipped for TCRbeta analysis as frozen whole blood, isolated PBMCs, or DNA extracted from either sample type. The immunoSEQ Assay, a bias-controlled multiplex PCR, was used to amplify TCRbeta CDR3 regions from genomic DNA. The original pipeline was this. The number of nucleated cells in each sample was estimated by amplification of reference gene primers within the assay. Sequence reads were collapsed and filtered to measure the absolute abundance of every unique TCRbeta CDR3 rearrangement. For each sample, productive Simpson clonality was calculated as the square root of Simpson's diversity index over productive rearrangements. TCRdb obtained this table from immuneACCESS and retained in-frame rearrangements with V and J assigned. These tables miss some clones; where compared with another copy, unresolved V genes account for less than half of the shortfall, and the remainder is unexplained. V and J calls and clone size are copied from that table; D and trimming were computed from the DNA. The sample yields 60,000 to 70,000 clones; more than 75% were counted once. The leading ten clones occupy over 0.95% of the sample.

The clonotype comes from an older woman with acute or convalescent COVID-19. What was sequenced was peripheral blood.

The nucleotide sequence is TGTGCCAGCAGCTGGACAGGGAGCACCGGGGAGCTGTTTTTT. The translation is CASSWTGSTGELFF. This chain joins TRBV5-5 to TRBJ2-2, and 8 junctional nucleotides match TRBD1. As encoded in the germline V gene (reference sequence), CDR1 is SGHKS while CDR2 is YYEKEE. At the junction V is shortened by 3 bases and J by 4 bases; bases outside the gene matches: 2. The cysteine opens and the phenylalanine closes a CDR3 of 14 amino acids. The CDR3 DNA has 42 bases and is translated from base 1.